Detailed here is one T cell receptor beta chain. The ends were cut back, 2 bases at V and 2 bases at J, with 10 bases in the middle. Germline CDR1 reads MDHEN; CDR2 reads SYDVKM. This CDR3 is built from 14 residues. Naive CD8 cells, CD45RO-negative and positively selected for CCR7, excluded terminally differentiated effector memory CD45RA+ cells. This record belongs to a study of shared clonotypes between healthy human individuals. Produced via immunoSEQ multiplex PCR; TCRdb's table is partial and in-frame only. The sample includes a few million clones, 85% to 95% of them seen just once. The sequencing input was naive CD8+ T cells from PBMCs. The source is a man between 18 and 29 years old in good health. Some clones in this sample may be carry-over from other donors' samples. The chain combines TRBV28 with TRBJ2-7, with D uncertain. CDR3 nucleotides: TGTGCCAGCAGTTTAAGCAGGCGCACCTACGAGCAGTACTTC. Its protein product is CASSLSRRTYEQYF.